Below are 14 T cell receptor beta chains sequenced from a single sample in a study of blood T cells in healthy people across ages. Next came a second PCR, run for about 7 to 12 cycles, which used a sample-barcoded 5' primer along with a J-beta primer mix. TCRdb redid the calling of the 5' RACE reads with MiXCR, one entry per CDR3 protein. The sample consists of over 1,500,000 distinct CDR3 sequences, about 50% of them appearing once. The sample consisted of blood. Source of these receptors: a woman in her forties in good health.

This clonotype was counted only a few times. This chain connects TRBV4-2 to TRBJ2-5, with 11 bases identical to TRBD2. The germline V gene has CDR1 LGHNA and CDR2 YNFKEQ. The CDR3 covers 15 residues. The junction had 3 bases not matched to a gene; V was cut back by 1 base and J by 5 bases. The CDR3 protein is CASSQVSGGAETQYF. The CDR3 DNA is TGTGCCAGCAGCCAAGTTAGCGGGGGGGCGGAGACCCAGTACTTC.

The chain couples TRBV27 to TRBJ2-1; TRBD1 matches 7 bases. CDR1 is MNHEY and CDR2 is SMNVEV in the germline V gene (reference sequence). V trimming: 2 bases; J trimming: 6 bases; junction bases outside the gene matches: 10. The CDR3 consists of 16 residues. The CDR3 DNA is TGTGCCAGCAGTTTAAGGGGGACAGCTAACTCCAATGAGCAGTTCTTC. It translates to CASSLRGTANSNEQFF.

The chain has TRBV20-1 and TRBJ2-3, with 8 bases identical to TRBD2. CDR1 and CDR2 from the germline V gene are DFQATT and SNEGSKA (reference sequence). This CDR3 contains 15 residues. V was clipped by 4 bases and J by 2 bases; unmatched bases: 8. CDR3 nucleotides: TGCAGTGCTATCGGACTAGCCACTTTCACAGATACGCAGTATTTT. As protein: CSAIGLATFTDTQYF.

V usage is TRBV20-1 and J usage is TRBJ2-1, with a weak D call TRBD2 (6 bases). The V gene's germline CDR1 is DFQATT and CDR2 SNEGSKA (reference sequence). The CDR3 totals 13 residues. Trimming left V 6 bases short and J 5 bases short, with 14 bases between. CDR3 protein: CSAIADGNNEQFF. Here the CDR3 DNA reads TGCAGTGCCATAGCGGACGGAAACAATGAGCAGTTCTTC.

The chain uses TRBV7-2 and TRBJ2-5; TRBD1 is a possible D gene (5 bases). Trimming cost V 2 bases and J 4 bases, with 14 bases left between them. Looked up from germline, CDR1 is SGHTA and CDR2 is FQGNSA. The CDR3 totals 15 residues. CDR3 coding DNA: TGTACCAGCAGCTTACGGCAGGGTATTTTAGAGACCCAGTACTTC. Amino acids: CTSSLRQGILETQYF.

V and J are TRBV7-2 and TRBJ2-3; the D gene is possibly TRBD1 (6 bases). CDR1 is SGHTA and CDR2 is FQGNSA in the germline V gene. Trimming pared 5 bases from V and 2 bases from J, leaving 17 bases between. The CDR3 has 16 residues. The CDR3 loop reads CASSGSFVGHTDTQYF. The CDR3 DNA reads TGTGCCAGCAGCGGTTCTTTTGTGGGACACACAGATACGCAGTATTTT.

The chain employs TRBV10-3 and TRBJ2-7; the D gene is possibly TRBD1 (6 bases). The V and J ends lost 2 bases and 5 bases respectively, with 13 bases between them. CDR3 length: 14 residues. Germline-derived CDR1 and CDR2 are ENHRY and SYGVKD. The CDR3: CAISERTGLHEQYF. The CDR3 DNA is TGTGCCATCAGTGAGCGTACAGGGCTCCACGAGCAGTACTTC.

The chain combines TRBV5-6 with TRBJ2-7, with D uncertain. CDR3 length: 16 residues. V shed 0 bases and J shed 5 bases, with 18 bases lying between them. Germline CDR1 is SGHDT and CDR2 is YYEEEE. CDR3 in DNA: TGTGCCAGCAGCTTGGCTTCTAGACTTCGGCAGGACGAGCAGTACTTC. Translating it yields CASSLASRLRQDEQYF.

In its sample, this clonotype was seen many times. J is TRBJ2-4 and V is TRBV7-2, with D tentatively TRBD2 (5 bases). This CDR3 has 11 residues. CDR1 SGHTA and CDR2 FQGNSA come from the germline V gene. V was trimmed by 4 bases and J by 13 bases, leaving 11 bases between them. The CDR3 reads CASSSTGLQYF. CDR3 bases: TGTGCCAGCAGCTCGACGGGATTGCAGTACTTC.

This clonotype was counted between two and nine times. V gene TRBV15 combines with J gene TRBJ2-7, with 7 bases aligning to TRBD1. The tail of the sequence fits TRBJ2-5 better, so the J call may be wrong. Germline CDR1 LNHNV, CDR2 YYDKDF (reference sequence). This CDR3 spans 16 amino acids. The CDR3 loop is CATSRTGSTISETQYF. CDR3 sequence (DNA): TGTGCCACCAGCAGGACAGGGTCCACCATTTCGGAGACCCAGTACTTC.

The genes are TRBV5-1 and TRBJ2-3; 13 nucleotides match TRBD2. The germline gives CDR1 SGHRS, CDR2 YFSETQ. The V and J ends lost 6 bases and 8 bases, in that order; junction bases with no gene match: 9. This CDR3 is built from 15 residues. CDR3 coding DNA: TGCGCCAGCACCACTAGCGGGGGGGCCCCAGGTACGCAGTATTTT. This sequence encodes CASTTSGGAPGTQYF.

The chain is built from TRBV20-1 and TRBJ1-2; 12 positions agree with TRBD1. The CDR3 length is 15 residues. CDR1 is DFQATT, CDR2 SNEGSKA, per germline (reference sequence). The trim removed 5 bases at V and 7 bases at J, leaving 11 bases unmatched. Here the CDR3 reads CSARNRGTGGFGYTF. The CDR3 coding sequence is TGCAGTGCTCGAAACAGGGGGACAGGGGGCTTTGGCTACACCTTC.

The rearrangement uses TRBV25-1 and TRBJ1-2; D ambiguous. The CDR3 is made up of 14 amino acids. The ends were cut back, 7 bases at V and 8 bases at J, with 20 bases in the middle. The germline V gene has CDR1 MGHDK and CDR2 SYGVNS. CDR3 in amino acids: CASTDSTESLGYTF. As DNA, the CDR3 is TGTGCCAGCACTGATAGTACAGAATCCTTAGGCTACACCTTC.

This clonotype is a singleton in its sample. This chain links TRBV6-2 or TRBV6-3 with TRBJ2-1, with TRBD2 identical over 8 bases. Trimming took 6 bases from V and 1 from J; bases not matched to a gene: 5. Germline CDR1 MNHEY, CDR2 SVGEGT. The CDR3 consists of 15 residues. CDR3 protein: CASSDIAGSYNEQFF. The CDR3 nucleotides read TGTGCCAGCAGCGATATAGCGGGGTCCTACAATGAGCAGTTCTTC.